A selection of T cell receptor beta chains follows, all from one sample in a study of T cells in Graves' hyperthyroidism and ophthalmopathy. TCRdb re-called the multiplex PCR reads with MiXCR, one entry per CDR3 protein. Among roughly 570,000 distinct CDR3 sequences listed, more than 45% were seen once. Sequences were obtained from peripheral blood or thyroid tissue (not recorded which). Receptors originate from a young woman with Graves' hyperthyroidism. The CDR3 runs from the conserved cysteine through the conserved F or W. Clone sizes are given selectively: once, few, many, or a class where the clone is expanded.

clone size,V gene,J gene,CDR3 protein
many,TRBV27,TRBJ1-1,CASSLDRVSTSTEAFF
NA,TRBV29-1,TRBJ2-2,CSVVKQGGTGELFF
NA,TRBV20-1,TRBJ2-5,CSADSAIQETQYF
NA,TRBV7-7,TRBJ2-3,CDISGSTDTQYF
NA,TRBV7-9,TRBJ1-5,CATGHLSRNQPQHF
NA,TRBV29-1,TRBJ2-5,CSGREQYF
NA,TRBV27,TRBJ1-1,CASLNGTEAFF
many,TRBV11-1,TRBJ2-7,CASSFADRVREQYF
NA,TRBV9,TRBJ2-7,CASSVSGSEQYF
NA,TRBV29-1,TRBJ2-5,CSASAGEGETQYF
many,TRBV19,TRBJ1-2,CASSILNGDRVYYGYTF
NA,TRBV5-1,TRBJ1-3,CASSDRVQHSGNTIYF
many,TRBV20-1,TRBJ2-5,CSARDRLAGGQYF
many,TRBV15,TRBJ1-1,CATSRGSGGTEAFF
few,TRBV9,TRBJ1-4,CASSVGTGNALGNEKLFF
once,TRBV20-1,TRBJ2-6,CSAREGLANSNTGANVLTF
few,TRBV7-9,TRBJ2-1,CASSKLAGGYNEQFF
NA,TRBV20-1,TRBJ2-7,CSASSQGGRGEQYF
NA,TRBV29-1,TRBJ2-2,CSVEDMGELFF
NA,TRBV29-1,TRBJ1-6,CRGPGDNSPLHF
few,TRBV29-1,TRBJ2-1,CSVPRLAGGNNEQFF
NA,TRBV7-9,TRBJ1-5,CASVLPRGRGDGNQPQHF
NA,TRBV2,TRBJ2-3,CASSEEQGSRADTQYF
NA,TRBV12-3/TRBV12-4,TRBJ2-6,CASSLGVAGVDGANVLTF
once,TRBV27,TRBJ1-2,CASSPSDRGCGYTF
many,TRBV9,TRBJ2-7,CASSVGSQASYEQYF
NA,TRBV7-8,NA,CASSLAAPGANEQFF
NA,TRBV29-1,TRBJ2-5,CSDQETQYF
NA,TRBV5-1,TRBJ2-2,CASSSSLWDAGELFF
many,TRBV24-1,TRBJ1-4,CATSDGSGGGIGEKLFF
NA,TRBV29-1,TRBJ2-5,CRGGRSQETQYF
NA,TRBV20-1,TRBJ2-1,CSAKDGRSSYNEQFF
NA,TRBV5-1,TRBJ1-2,CASSFRGDYGYTF
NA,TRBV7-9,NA,CASSLASASEQFF
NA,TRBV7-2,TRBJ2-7,CASSLWGGSHSYEQYF
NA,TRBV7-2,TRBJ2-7,CAGSLGSSGSSYEQYF
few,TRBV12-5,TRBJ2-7,CASGFVFGSGPTKQYF
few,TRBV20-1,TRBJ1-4,CSASGTSGRLAYF
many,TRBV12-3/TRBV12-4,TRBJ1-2,CASSLATGGGYTF
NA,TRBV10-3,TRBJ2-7,CAIRTSGSNEQYF
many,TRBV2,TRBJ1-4,CASRGTYSTNEKLFF
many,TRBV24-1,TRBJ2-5,CATSDWTGYQETQYF
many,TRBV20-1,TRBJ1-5,CSAQDIQLSNQPQHF
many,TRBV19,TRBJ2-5,CASSPARGTQYF
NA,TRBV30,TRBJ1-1,CAWRAGPSGTEAFF
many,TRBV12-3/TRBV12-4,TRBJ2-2,CASSPGVTNTGELFF
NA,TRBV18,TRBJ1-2,CAGSPPMGQNYGYTF
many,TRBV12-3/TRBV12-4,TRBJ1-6,CASSPQGSYNSPLHF
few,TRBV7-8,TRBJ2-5,CASSSRAWETQYF